These T cell receptor beta chains were read from a single sample in a study of OX40 agonist ivuxolimab in advanced cancers. TCRdb's copy holds only in-frame clones and misses some; the assay was immunoSEQ multiplex PCR. In the table there are about 98,000 clones, around nine tenths of which are singletons. The sequencing used CD4+ or CD8+ T cells sorted from blood, collected in a trial of the OX40 agonist ivuxolimab. The receptor source for this set is an adult with an advanced solid tumor such as melanoma, head and neck, liver or kidney cancer. CDR3s include the opening cysteine and the closing phenylalanine or tryptophan. A D gene is named only where the DNA matches it firmly. Rows give clone size only sometimes, using once, few, many, or a class for an expanded clone.

d_call j_call v_call clone_size cdr3_nt cdr3_aa
. TRBJ1-1 TRBV9 . TGTGCCAGCAGCGTAGTCAAGGAAAGGGTGACGGAAGCTTTCTTT CASSVVKERVTEAFF
. TRBJ2-1 TRBV7-3 . TGTGCCAGCAGCTTAGTAGGAAGGGTCAATGAGCAGTTCTTC CASSLVGRVNEQFF
TRBD2 TRBJ2-1 TRBV2 . TGTGCCAGCAATTTCAGGACTAGTGGGTCCTACAATGAGCAGTTCTTC CASNFRTSGSYNEQFF
. TRBJ2-7 TRBV5-4 . TGTGCCAGCAGCTTGTCACAGGGAGTTACCTACGAGCAGTACTTC CASSLSQGVTYEQYF
. TRBJ2-1 TRBV5-4 once TGTGCCAGCAGCTTGTCAAGCTCCTACAATGAGCAGTTCTTC CASSLSSSYNEQFF
. TRBJ1-5 TRBV6-1 few TGTGCCAGCAGTGAAGCGCTCACCCGGGAGGGGCAGCCCCAGCATTTT CASSEALTREGQPQHF
. TRBJ2-7 TRBV10-3 . TGTGCCATCGACCAGGGGACGCTGACCTACGAGCAGTACTTC CAIDQGTLTYEQYF
. TRBJ2-7 TRBV15 medium-sized TGTGCCACCAGCAGAGATCTCGTAGCAACGTCCCTCGAGCAGTACTTC CATSRDLVATSLEQYF
. TRBJ1-1 TRBV5-8 . TGTGCCAGCAGCTCGAGACAGCTGAACACTGAAGCTTTCTTT CASSSRQLNTEAFF
. TRBJ1-4 TRBV5-1 . TGCGCCAGCAGCTTGGATACCGGGGGTGAAAAACTGTTTTTT CASSLDTGGEKLFF
TRBD1 TRBJ2-3 TRBV27 . TGTGCCAGCAAACCCCGAAATCTCCGGGACAGGGACACATATACGCAGTATTTT CASKPRNLRDRDTYTQYF
. TRBJ1-2 TRBV2 . TGTGCCAGCAGTGCCGGGGCTAACTATGGCTACACCTTC CASSAGANYGYTF